This TCR beta chain was observed in a study of T cell changes during pregnancy in multiple sclerosis. Libraries were prepared by immunoSEQ multiplex PCR; TCRdb keeps only in-frame clonotypes and omits some of them. The table lists under 50,000 clones, roughly nine tenths of them singletons, with around 0.35% in the top ten. V was shortened by 3 bases and J by 0 bases, with 12 bases between the two germline ends. This CDR3 spans 16 amino acids. Germline V CDR1 and CDR2: KGHSH, LQKENI. V usage is TRBV18 and J usage is TRBJ1-3; D ambiguous. The TCR comes from a female donor in good health, enrolled as a control in a pregnancy study. This material consisted of CD4+ T cells from peripheral blood mononuclear cells, taken in the second trimester of pregnancy. The CDR3 sequence is CASSPKSQNSGNTIYF. The CDR3 region has the DNA TGTGCCAGCTCACCTAAATCCCAGAACTCTGGAAACACCATATATTTT.